Listed here are 11 T cell receptor beta chains from one sample, sequenced in a study of stem cell transplantation in POMP-related autoinflammatory disease. Sequencing was performed with immunoSEQ multiplex PCR; in TCRdb, only in-frame clones are kept and a portion is missing. Here the sample spans about 26,000 clones, around 86% being singletons. Material: CD4+ T cells from PBMCs, obtained before stem cell transplantation. These receptors originate from a human donor with POMP-related autoinflammation and immune dysregulation (PRAID).

The chain is built from TRBV5-1 and TRBJ2-3, with a possible D match to TRBD1 (5 bases). Germline lookup yields CDR1 SGHRS and CDR2 YFSETQ. The CDR3 runs 13 residues. Between the trimmed V and J ends, which lost 0 bases and 4 bases, there was a span of 6 bases. In DNA, the CDR3 is TGCGCCAGCAGCTTGGGGGGCGCAGATACGCAGTATTTT. It codes for CASSLGGADTQYF.

This chain joins TRBV2 and TRBJ2-3; D gene uncertain. This CDR3 contains 14 residues. The germline V and J ends were trimmed by 2 bases and 3 bases, with 9 bases remaining between them. Per germline, CDR1 SNHLY and CDR2 FYNNEI. CDR3 amino acids: CASSESRSTDTQYF. The CDR3 region has the DNA TGTGCCAGCAGTGAAAGTAGGTCTACAGATACGCAGTATTTT. Variable domain in full (rest from reference TRBV2 and TRBJ2-3): EPEVTQTPSHQVTQMGQEVILRCVPISNHLYFYWYRQILGQKVEFLVSFYNNEISEKSEIFDDQFSVERPDGSNFTLKIRSTKLEDSAMYFCASSESRSTDTQYFGPGTRLTVL.

This chain connects TRBV28 to TRBJ2-1; 8 bases map to TRBD2. J gave up 0 bases and V 5 bases, and 6 bases lay outside the gene matches. This CDR3 has 16 residues. Germline V lookup: CDR1 MDHEN, CDR2 SYDVKM. CDR3 DNA sequence: TGTGCCAGCAGTCTACCGGGGACTAGCTCCTACAATGAGCAGTTCTTC. Translated: CASSLPGTSSYNEQFF. The full variable domain, with the rest looked up from reference TRBV28 and TRBJ2-1, is DVKVTQSSRYLVKRTGEKVFLECVQDMDHENMFWYRQDPGLGLRLIYFSYDVKMKEKGDIPEGYSVSREKKERFSLILESASTNQTSMYLCASSLPGTSSYNEQFFGPGTRLTVL.

The chain joins TRBV27 to TRBJ2-1; 8 bases line up with TRBD2. Trimming took 3 bases from V and 6 from J; bases not matched to a gene: 16. Germline V gene lookup returns CDR1 MNHEY and CDR2 SMNVEV (reference sequence). This CDR3 contains 18 residues. The CDR3 loop reads CASSFEGPGLAGPNEQFF. In nucleotides, the CDR3 is TGTGCCAGCAGTTTCGAGGGGCCGGGCCTAGCGGGCCCCAATGAGCAGTTCTTC.

This clone was seen only a few times. This chain joins TRBV18 and TRBJ1-6; D is perhaps TRBD1 (5 bases). This CDR3 region has 15 residues. Trimming took off 0 bases at V and 9 bases at J, with 12 bases between the two ends. Germline loops: CDR1 KGHSH, CDR2 LQKENI. The CDR3 coding sequence is TGTGCCAGCTCACCACCTGGCAGGGAGGGTTCACCCCTCCACTTT. Protein sequence: CASSPPGREGSPLHF.

The rearrangement uses TRBV5-1 and TRBJ2-1; 8 bases fit TRBD1. The junction had 9 bases not matched to a gene; V was cut back by 4 bases and J by 0 bases. This CDR3 has 17 residues. Germline CDR1 SGHRS, CDR2 YFSETQ. The CDR3 region is CASSTWTGPLSYNEQFF. CDR3 bases: TGCGCCAGCAGCACATGGACAGGGCCCCTCTCCTACAATGAGCAGTTCTTC.

This chain joins TRBV28 and TRBJ1-5; D gene unclear. V lost 2 bases and J lost 2, with 13 bases in between. This CDR3 spans 16 amino acids. In germline, CDR1 is MDHEN, CDR2 SYDVKM. The CDR3 protein is CASSLVSGPGNQPQHF. The CDR3 coding sequence is TGTGCCAGCAGTTTAGTATCCGGGCCCGGCAATCAGCCCCAGCATTTT.

In this sample, this clone turned up once. The chain is built from TRBV18 and TRBJ2-2; D is unclear. V lost 10 bases and J lost 3, with 18 bases in between. The CDR3 sequence is 15 residues long. Germline lookup yields CDR1 KGHSH and CDR2 LQKENI. The CDR3 here is CAILGEDYHTGELFF. Written as DNA, the CDR3 is TGTGCCATCCTAGGAGAGGATTACCACACCGGGGAGCTGTTTTTT.

V gene TRBV15 combines with J gene TRBJ2-3, with 9 bases fitting TRBD2. CDR3 length: 16 amino acids. The germline V gene has CDR1 LNHNV and CDR2 YYDKDF (reference sequence). The trim removed 5 bases at V and 4 bases at J, leaving 10 bases unmatched. CDR3 sequence: CATSGRTSEVADTQYF. The CDR3 coding sequence is TGTGCCACCAGCGGTCGGACTAGCGAAGTCGCAGATACGCAGTATTTT.

In regard to this clone: At one end, the junction sequence differs from germline, possibly due to a read error. The rearrangement joins TRBV6-6 to TRBJ1-2, with a weak D call TRBD1 (5 bases). The length of the CDR3 is 15 residues. Germline lookup yields CDR1 MNHNY and CDR2 SVGAGI (reference sequence). CDR3 sequence: CASIDRSRAWRGYTF. The CDR3 nucleotides read TGTGCGAGCATAGACCGTTCCAGGGCCTGGCGAGGCTACACCTTC.

J is TRBJ2-7 and V is TRBV5-1; TRBD2 agrees at 13 bases. The V gene's germline CDR1 is SGHRS and CDR2 YFSETQ. The CDR3 is 16 residues long. Losses at the gene ends were 2 bases for V and 4 bases for J; bases not matched to a gene: 6. The CDR3 region is CASSLLAGGPKYEQYF. Written as DNA, the CDR3 is TGCGCCAGCAGCTTACTAGCGGGAGGGCCGAAATACGAGCAGTACTTC.